The 23 T cell receptor beta chains given below trace back to one sample, sequenced in a study of blood T cells in healthy people across ages. The second PCR ran about 6 to 12 cycles with a sample-barcoded 5' primer and J-beta primers. In TCRdb, the 5' RACE reads were re-called with MiXCR into one record per CDR3 protein. The table shows around 620,000 distinct CDR3 sequences, with approximately 25% occurring only once. The sample comprised blood. Receptor source: a woman between 70 and 85 years old in good health.

This clonotype was found a few times. The CDR3 here is CASSGQGNSIGQFF. In nucleotides, the CDR3 is TGTGCCAGCAGTGGTCAGGGGAACTCTATCGGGCAGTTCTTC. The V gene is TRBV6-1, the J gene TRBJ2-1, with a possible D match to TRBD1 (6 bases). The V gene's germline CDR1 is MNHNS and CDR2 SASEGT. Between the trimmed V and J ends, which lost 4 bases and 12 bases, there was a span of 19 bases. This CDR3 has 14 residues.

This chain joins TRBV18 and TRBJ1-5, with 7 nucleotides matching TRBD1. Per germline, CDR1 KGHSH and CDR2 LQKENI. The CDR3 loop spans 15 amino acids. The V and J ends lost 0 bases and 8 bases, in that order; junction bases with no gene match: 7. The CDR3 region has the DNA TGTGCCAGCTCACCACCCCTAGCAGGGGGAGAGCCCCAGCATTTT. This encodes CASSPPLAGGEPQHF.

The J gene is TRBJ2-5, the V gene TRBV9; no reliable D call. Per the germline V gene, CDR1 is SGDLS and CDR2 is YYNGEE. Trimming left V 0 bases short and J 5 bases short, with 14 bases between. CDR3 length: 15 amino acids. This CDR3 is CASSVVFSPMETQYF. The DNA for the CDR3 is TGTGCCAGCAGCGTAGTTTTCAGCCCGATGGAGACCCAGTACTTC.

This chain uses TRBV12-3 or TRBV12-4 with TRBJ2-2; D possibly matches TRBD1 or TRBD2 (5 bases each). V was pared by 8 bases and J by 4 bases, with 14 bases between. This CDR3 spans 14 amino acids. The CDR3 DNA follows: TGTGCCAGCGGAAGGGACGTAGGCACCGGGGAGCTGTTTTTT. Its protein product is CASGRDVGTGELFF.

The chain has TRBV4-2 and TRBJ1-2; 9 nucleotides align to TRBD1. The CDR3 sequence is 18 residues long. Germline loops: CDR1 LGHNA, CDR2 YNFKEQ. V gave up 4 bases and J gave up 2 bases; unmatched junction bases: 14. This chain's CDR3 is CASSRGGQGTGTNYGYTF. The CDR3 region has the DNA TGTGCCAGCAGCCGTGGGGGCCAGGGGACAGGGACGAACTATGGCTACACCTTC.

This clonotype was picked up a small number of times. This chain links TRBV15 with TRBJ1-2; D ambiguous. Germline-derived CDR1 and CDR2 are LNHNV and YYDKDF (reference sequence). Deletions cut 0 bases from V and 7 bases from J, with 12 bases between. The CDR3 runs 14 residues. The CDR3 loop is CATSRDLSGFGYTF. CDR3 nucleotides: TGTGCCACCAGCAGAGATTTAAGCGGTTTTGGCTACACCTTC.

This clonotype has more than one count but fewer than ten. This chain uses TRBV5-1 with TRBJ2-5, with TRBD1 matching 8 bases. CDR1 and CDR2 from the germline V gene are SGHRS and YFSETQ. This CDR3 region has 15 residues. V lost 0 bases and J lost 4; bases outside the gene matches: 5. Here the CDR3 reads CASSLVPQGGETQYF. The CDR3 nucleotides read TGCGCCAGCAGCTTGGTCCCACAGGGGGGAGAGACCCAGTACTTC.

Here the CDR3 reads CASSLRGAGGGELFF. In DNA form, the CDR3 reads TGTGCCAGCAGCTTACGGGGGGCCGGCGGCGGGGAGCTGTTTTTT. The V and J genes are TRBV11-2 and TRBJ2-2, with D possibly being TRBD2 (7 bases). The CDR3 loop spans 15 amino acids. V was trimmed by 2 bases and J by 7 bases, leaving 14 bases between them. From germline, CDR1 is SGHAT and CDR2 FQNNGV.

The V and J genes are TRBV11-3 and TRBJ1-1, with D uncertain. The V end lost 2 bases, the J end lost 1 base, and 8 bases lay between the germline ends. The CDR3 runs to 14 residues. Germline values: CDR1 SGHNT, CDR2 YENEEA. CDR3 sequence reads: CASSLQQQNTEAFF. In DNA form, the CDR3 reads TGTGCCAGCAGCTTACAACAGCAGAACACTGAAGCTTTCTTT.

CDR3 nucleotides: TGCAGTGCTAGAGATGGGCAGGGGACCAAAGAGACCCAGTACTTC. Its protein is CSARDGQGTKETQYF. The chain combines TRBV20-1 with TRBJ2-5, with D perhaps matching TRBD1 (6 bases). The germline V and J ends were trimmed by 0 bases and 3 bases, with 14 bases remaining between them. The CDR3 extends over 15 amino acids. Germline CDR1 is DFQATT and CDR2 is SNEGSKA (reference sequence).

This clonotype has at least ten counts. CDR3 nucleotides: TGTGCCAGCAGTGAACTTCGAAATACGCAGTATTTT. As protein: CASSELRNTQYF. The genes are TRBV6-1 and TRBJ2-3; no clear D. V lost 2 bases to trimming and J lost 7 bases, with 7 bases between them. Germline V gene sequence: CDR1 MNHNS, CDR2 SASEGT. The CDR3 covers 12 residues.

V is TRBV20-1 and J is TRBJ2-5, with D possibly matching TRBD2 (7 bases). Deletions cut 1 base from V and 4 bases from J, with 16 bases between. Germline V gives CDR1 DFQATT, CDR2 SNEGSKA (reference sequence). The CDR3 runs 15 residues. CDR3 in DNA: TGCAGTGCTAGAGTATTTCGGCGGGGGCGAGAGACCCAGTACTTC. Protein: CSARVFRRGRETQYF.

This chain links TRBV20-1 with TRBJ1-1; D is undetermined. The CDR3 is 11 amino acids. The V end was cut by 5 bases, the J end by 4 bases, with 8 bases between. Germline CDR1 and CDR2: DFQATT and SNEGSKA (reference sequence). Here the CDR3 reads CSAERSTEAFF. The CDR3 nucleotides are TGCAGTGCTGAACGATCCACTGAAGCTTTCTTT.

This chain links TRBV29-1 with TRBJ1-1; D call uncertain. Trimming took 3 bases from V and 7 from J, leaving 9 bases between them. The CDR3 is made up of 11 amino acids. Germline loops: CDR1 SQVTM, CDR2 ANQGSEA. The DNA of the CDR3 is TGCAGCGTTGAGTTCTCGGTTGAAGCTTTCTTT. Amino acid sequence: CSVEFSVEAFF.

The V gene is TRBV2, the J gene TRBJ2-5; 8 bases line up with TRBD1. The J call may be faulty, since TRBJ2-7 better matches the DNA end. The V gene's germline CDR1 is SNHLY and CDR2 FYNNEI. This CDR3 is built from 16 residues. This CDR3 reads CASRWSRDRYTYEQYF. CDR3 bases: TGTGCCAGCAGGTGGTCCCGGGACAGGTATACCTACGAGCAGTACTTC.

The rearrangement links TRBV9 to TRBJ1-5; D uncertain. Between the trimmed V and J ends, which lost 4 bases and 0 bases, there was a span of 11 bases. CDR1 and CDR2 from the germline V gene are SGDLS and YYNGEE. This CDR3 contains 15 residues. In nucleotides, the CDR3 is TGTGCCAGCAGCTTCAGAGGAGATAGCAATCAGCCCCAGCATTTT. Its translation: CASSFRGDSNQPQHF.

The table lists this clonotype with a few counts. This chain connects TRBV7-2 to TRBJ2-5, with D maybe TRBD2 (6 bases). The CDR3 is 16 residues long. Germline V lookup: CDR1 SGHTA, CDR2 FQGNSA. The germline V and J ends were trimmed by 2 bases and 11 bases, with 24 bases remaining between them. The CDR3 DNA sequence: TGTGCCAGCAGCTTACAACCTATGCTAATACCGGGGGAGCAGTACTTC. It translates to CASSLQPMLIPGEQYF. The full variable domain, with the rest looked up from reference TRBV7-2 and TRBJ2-5, is GAGVSQSPSNKVTEKGKDVELRCDPISGHTALYWYRQSLGQGLEFLIYFQGNSAPDKSGLPSDRFSAERTGGSVSTLTIQRTQQEDSAVYLCASSLQPMLIPGEQYFGPGTRLLVL.

The V and J genes are TRBV20-1 and TRBJ2-5; 7 bases agree with TRBD2. The J call is uncertain, as TRBJ2-7 better fits the DNA end. Looked up from germline, CDR1 is DFQATT and CDR2 is SNEGSKA (reference sequence). There are 16 residues in the CDR3. CDR3 sequence: CSASGTIGAQPYEQYF. As DNA, the CDR3 is TGCAGTGCTTCCGGGACTATCGGGGCCCAGCCCTACGAGCAGTACTTC.

The CDR3 DNA follows: TGTGCTAGTGGTTTGGGGGAGAACAGGGAGCAAGAGACCCAGTACTTC. Translation gives CASGLGENREQETQYF. The J gene is TRBJ2-1, the V gene TRBV12-5; maybe TRBD1 (6 bases). Judging by the DNA end, TRBJ2-5 fits better; the J call may be wrong. Germline V gives CDR1 LGHNT, CDR2 FRNRAP. This CDR3 comprises 16 residues.

In this sample, this clonotype turned up a few times. The chain carries TRBV7-3 and TRBJ1-1; a possible D gene is TRBD1 (6 bases). This CDR3 comprises 13 residues. Germline V gives CDR1 SGHTA, CDR2 FQGTGA. V shed 9 bases and J shed 1 base, with 12 bases lying between them. As DNA, the CDR3 is TGTGCCAGAGGACAGTACAAGAACACTGAAGCTTTCTTT. Its protein product is CARGQYKNTEAFF.

V and J are TRBV7-2 and TRBJ2-5; D is perhaps TRBD1 or TRBD2 (7 bases each). The last part of the DNA fits TRBJ2-7 better; the J call may be wrong. The CDR3 contains 18 residues. Germline-derived CDR1 and CDR2 are SGHTA and FQGNSA. The CDR3 protein is CASSLRSGGEGVIYEQYF. For the CDR3, the DNA is TGTGCCAGCAGCTTAAGGTCAGGGGGGGAGGGAGTAATCTACGAGCAGTACTTC.

In this sample, this clonotype turned up a few times. The chain uses TRBV5-1 and TRBJ1-2; 7 nucleotides agree with TRBD1. Germline CDR1 reads SGHRS; CDR2 reads YFSETQ. V trimming: 4 bases; J trimming: 2 bases; junction bases outside the gene matches: 17. The CDR3 covers 18 residues. The CDR3 reads CASSLGTQSGTVNYGYTF. CDR3 DNA: TGCGCCAGCAGCCTGGGTACGCAGTCCGGGACAGTGAACTATGGCTACACCTTC. Full variable domain (rest looked up from reference TRBV5-1 and TRBJ1-2): KAGVTQTPRYLIKTRGQQVTLSCSPISGHRSVSWYQQTPGQGLQFLFEYFSETQRNKGNFPGRFSGRQFSNSRSEMNVSTLELGDSALYLCASSLGTQSGTVNYGYTFGSGTRLTVV.

This clonotype was seen a handful of times. V usage is TRBV7-2 and J usage is TRBJ2-4; D unclear. Trimming removed 1 base from V and 3 bases from J, with 10 bases in between. Germline CDR1 SGHTA, CDR2 FQGNSA. This CDR3 region has 15 residues. DNA of the CDR3: TGTGCCAGCAGCTTAGAAGGGTGGGGCAAAAACATTCAGTACTTC. This encodes CASSLEGWGKNIQYF.